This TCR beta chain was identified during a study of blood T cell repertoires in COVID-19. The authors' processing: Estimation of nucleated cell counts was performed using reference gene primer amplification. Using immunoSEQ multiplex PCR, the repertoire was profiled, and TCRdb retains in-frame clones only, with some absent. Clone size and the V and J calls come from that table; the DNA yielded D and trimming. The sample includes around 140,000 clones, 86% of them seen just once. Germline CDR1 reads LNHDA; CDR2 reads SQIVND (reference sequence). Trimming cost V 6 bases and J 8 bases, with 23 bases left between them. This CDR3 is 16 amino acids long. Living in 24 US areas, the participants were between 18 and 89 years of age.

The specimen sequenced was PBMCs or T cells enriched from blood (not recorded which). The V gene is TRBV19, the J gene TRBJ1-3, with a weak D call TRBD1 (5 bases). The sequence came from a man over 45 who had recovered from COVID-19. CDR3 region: CASRLHDRALQDTIYF. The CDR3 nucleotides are TGTGCCAGTAGACTGCATGACAGAGCCTTACAGGACACCATATATTTT.